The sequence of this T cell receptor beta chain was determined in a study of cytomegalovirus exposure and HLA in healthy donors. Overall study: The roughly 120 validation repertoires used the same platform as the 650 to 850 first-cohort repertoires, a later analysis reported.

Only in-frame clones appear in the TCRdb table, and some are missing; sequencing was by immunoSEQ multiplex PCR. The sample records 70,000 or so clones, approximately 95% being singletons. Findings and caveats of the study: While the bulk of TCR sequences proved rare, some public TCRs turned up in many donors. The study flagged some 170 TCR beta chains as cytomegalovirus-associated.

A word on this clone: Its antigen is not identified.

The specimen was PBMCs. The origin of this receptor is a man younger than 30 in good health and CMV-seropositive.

The CDR3 nucleotides are TGTGCCAGCAGTGGGATGGACAGGGGGTCAACTGGAAACACCATATATTTT. Translating gives CASSGMDRGSTGNTIYF. This chain connects TRBV6-1 to TRBJ1-3, with 10 bases matching TRBD1. CDR3 length equals 17 residues. Trimming cost V 4 bases and J 2 bases; bases outside gene matches: 8. Germline CDR1 reads MNHNS; CDR2 reads SASEGT.